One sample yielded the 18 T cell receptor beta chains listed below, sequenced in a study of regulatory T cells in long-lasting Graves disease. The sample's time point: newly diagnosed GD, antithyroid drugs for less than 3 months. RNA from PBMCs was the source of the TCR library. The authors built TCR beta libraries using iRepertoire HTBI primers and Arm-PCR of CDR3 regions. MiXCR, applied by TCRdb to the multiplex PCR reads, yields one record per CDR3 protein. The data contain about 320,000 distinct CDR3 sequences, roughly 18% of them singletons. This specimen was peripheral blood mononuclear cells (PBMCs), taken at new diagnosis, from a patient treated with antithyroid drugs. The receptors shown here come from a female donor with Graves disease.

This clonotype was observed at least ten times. For the CDR3, the DNA is TGTGCCAGCACCAGGGGGGGACCCACAGATACGCAGTATTTT. Its protein product is CASTRGGPTDTQYF. The chain uses TRBV2 and TRBJ2-3; D assignment may be TRBD1 or TRBD2 (7 bases each). Trimming pared 7 bases from V and 2 bases from J, leaving 13 bases between. CDR3 size: 14 residues. CDR1 and CDR2 from the germline V gene are SNHLY and FYNNEI.

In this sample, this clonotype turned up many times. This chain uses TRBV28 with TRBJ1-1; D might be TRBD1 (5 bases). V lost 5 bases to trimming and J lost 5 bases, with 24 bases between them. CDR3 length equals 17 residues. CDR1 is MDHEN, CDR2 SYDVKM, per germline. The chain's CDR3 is CASSLAGGGGPGTEAFF. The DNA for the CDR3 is TGTGCCAGCAGTCTCGCCGGGGGGGGAGGGCCGGGAACTGAAGCTTTCTTT.

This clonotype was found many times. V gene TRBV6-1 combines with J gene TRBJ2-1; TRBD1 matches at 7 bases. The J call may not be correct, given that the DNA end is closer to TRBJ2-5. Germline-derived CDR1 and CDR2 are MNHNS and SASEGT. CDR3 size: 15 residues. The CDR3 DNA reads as TGTGCCAGCCAGGCGTTCAGGGGGTTGAAAGAGACCCAGTACTTC. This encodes CASQAFRGLKETQYF.

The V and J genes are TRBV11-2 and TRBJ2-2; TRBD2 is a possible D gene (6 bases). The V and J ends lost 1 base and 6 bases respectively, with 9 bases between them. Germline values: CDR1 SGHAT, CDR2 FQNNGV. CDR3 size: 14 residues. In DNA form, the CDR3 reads TGTGCCAGCAGCTTAGCGGGAGTCCCCGGGGAGCTGTTTTTT. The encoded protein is CASSLAGVPGELFF.

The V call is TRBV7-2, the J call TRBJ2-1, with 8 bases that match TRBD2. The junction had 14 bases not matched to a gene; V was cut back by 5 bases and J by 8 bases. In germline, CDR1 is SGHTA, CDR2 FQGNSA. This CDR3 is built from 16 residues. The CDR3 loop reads CASSRTGTRVKHEQFF. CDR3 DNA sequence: TGTGCCAGCAGCCGCACCGGGACTAGAGTCAAGCATGAGCAGTTCTTC.

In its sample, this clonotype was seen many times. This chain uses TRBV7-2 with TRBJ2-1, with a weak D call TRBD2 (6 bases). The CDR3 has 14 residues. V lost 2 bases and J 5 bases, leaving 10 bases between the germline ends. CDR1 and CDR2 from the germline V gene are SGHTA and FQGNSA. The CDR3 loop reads CASSLWAGNNEQFF. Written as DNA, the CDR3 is TGTGCCAGCAGCTTATGGGCGGGAAACAATGAGCAGTTCTTC.

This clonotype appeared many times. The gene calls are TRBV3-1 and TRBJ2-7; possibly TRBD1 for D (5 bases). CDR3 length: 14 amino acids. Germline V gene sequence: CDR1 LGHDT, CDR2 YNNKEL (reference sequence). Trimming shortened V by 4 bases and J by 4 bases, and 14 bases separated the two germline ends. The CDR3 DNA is TGTGCCAGCAGCCGGGGCAGGAGATCTTACGAGCAGTACTTC. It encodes CASSRGRRSYEQYF.

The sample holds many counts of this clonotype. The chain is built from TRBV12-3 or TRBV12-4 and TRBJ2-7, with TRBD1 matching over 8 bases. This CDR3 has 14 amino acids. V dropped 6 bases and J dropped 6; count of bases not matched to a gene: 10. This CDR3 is CASSPGTGRREQYF. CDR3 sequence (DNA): TGTGCCAGCAGCCCTGGGACAGGACGGCGCGAGCAGTACTTC.

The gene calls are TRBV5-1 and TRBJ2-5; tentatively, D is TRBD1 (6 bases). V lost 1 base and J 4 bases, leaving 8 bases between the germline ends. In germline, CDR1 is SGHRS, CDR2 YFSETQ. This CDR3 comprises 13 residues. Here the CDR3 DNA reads TGCGCCAGCAGCTTGACAGGGAGAGAGACCCAGTACTTC. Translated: CASSLTGRETQYF.

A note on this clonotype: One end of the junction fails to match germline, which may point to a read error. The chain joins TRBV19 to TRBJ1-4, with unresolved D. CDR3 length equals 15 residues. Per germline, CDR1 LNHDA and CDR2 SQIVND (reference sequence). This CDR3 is CASSTSDTTNEKLCF. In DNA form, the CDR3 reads TGTGCCAGCTCTACCTCTGATACAACTAATGAAAAACTGTGTTTT.

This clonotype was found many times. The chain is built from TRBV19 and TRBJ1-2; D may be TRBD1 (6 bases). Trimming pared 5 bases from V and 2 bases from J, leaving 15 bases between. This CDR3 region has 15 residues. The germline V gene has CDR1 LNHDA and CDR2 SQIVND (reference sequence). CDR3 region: CASSPGRGTNYGYTF. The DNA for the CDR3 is TGTGCCAGTAGTCCTGGGAGGGGGACGAACTATGGCTACACCTTC. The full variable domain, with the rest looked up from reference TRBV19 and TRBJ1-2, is DGGITQSPKYLFRKEGQNVTLSCEQNLNHDAMYWYRQDPGQGLRLIYYSQIVNDFQKGDIAEGYSVSREKKESFPLTVTSAQKNPTAFYLCASSPGRGTNYGYTFGSGTRLTVV.

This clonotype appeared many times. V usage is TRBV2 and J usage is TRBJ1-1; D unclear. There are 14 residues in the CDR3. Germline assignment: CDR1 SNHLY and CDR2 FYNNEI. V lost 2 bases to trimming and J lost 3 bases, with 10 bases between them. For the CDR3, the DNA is TGTGCCAGCAGTGAATTAGTTATGGACACTGAAGCTTTCTTT. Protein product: CASSELVMDTEAFF.

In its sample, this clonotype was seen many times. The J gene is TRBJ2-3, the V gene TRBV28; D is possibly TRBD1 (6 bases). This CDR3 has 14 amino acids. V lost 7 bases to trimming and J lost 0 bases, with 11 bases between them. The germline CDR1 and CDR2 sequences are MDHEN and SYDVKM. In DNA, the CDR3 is TGTGCCAGCAATCGACAGGAAAGCACAGATACGCAGTATTTT. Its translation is CASNRQESTDTQYF.

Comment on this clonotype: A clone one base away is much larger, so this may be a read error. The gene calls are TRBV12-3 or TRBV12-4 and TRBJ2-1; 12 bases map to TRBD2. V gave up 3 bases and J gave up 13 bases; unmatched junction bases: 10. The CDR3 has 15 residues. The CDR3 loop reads CASSFPSGRGGDQFF. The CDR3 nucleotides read TGTGCCAGCAGTTTCCCTAGCGGGAGGGGGGGTGATCAGTTCTTC.

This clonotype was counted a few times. CDR3 DNA sequence: TGTGCCAGCAGCCCACCAGGGTGGGAGACAGATACGCAGTATTTT. It translates to CASSPPGWETDTQYF. This chain uses TRBV13 with TRBJ2-3; D may correspond to TRBD1 or TRBD2 (5 bases each). Per the germline V gene, CDR1 is PRHDT and CDR2 is FYEKMQ (reference sequence). V was cut by 5 bases and J by 3 bases, with 15 bases left in between. CDR3 length: 15 amino acids.

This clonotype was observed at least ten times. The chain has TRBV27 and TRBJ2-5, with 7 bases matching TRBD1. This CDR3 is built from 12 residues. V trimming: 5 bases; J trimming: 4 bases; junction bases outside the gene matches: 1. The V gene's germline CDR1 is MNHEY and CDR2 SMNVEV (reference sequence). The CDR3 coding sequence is TGTGCCAGCAGTACAGGGGTAGAGACCCAGTACTTC. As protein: CASSTGVETQYF.

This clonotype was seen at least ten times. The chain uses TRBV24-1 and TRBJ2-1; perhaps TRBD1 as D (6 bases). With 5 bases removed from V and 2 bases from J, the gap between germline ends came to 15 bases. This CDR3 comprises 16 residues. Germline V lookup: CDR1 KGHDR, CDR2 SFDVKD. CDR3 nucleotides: TGTGCCACCAGTGCCCGGGTGGGGGCCCCCTACAATGAGCAGTTCTTC. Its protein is CATSARVGAPYNEQFF.

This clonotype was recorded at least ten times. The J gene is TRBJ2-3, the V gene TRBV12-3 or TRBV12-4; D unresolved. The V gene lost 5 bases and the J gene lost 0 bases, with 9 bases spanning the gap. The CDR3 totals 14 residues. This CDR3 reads CASSPEHSTDTQYF. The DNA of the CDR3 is TGTGCCAGCAGTCCTGAGCATAGCACAGATACGCAGTATTTT.